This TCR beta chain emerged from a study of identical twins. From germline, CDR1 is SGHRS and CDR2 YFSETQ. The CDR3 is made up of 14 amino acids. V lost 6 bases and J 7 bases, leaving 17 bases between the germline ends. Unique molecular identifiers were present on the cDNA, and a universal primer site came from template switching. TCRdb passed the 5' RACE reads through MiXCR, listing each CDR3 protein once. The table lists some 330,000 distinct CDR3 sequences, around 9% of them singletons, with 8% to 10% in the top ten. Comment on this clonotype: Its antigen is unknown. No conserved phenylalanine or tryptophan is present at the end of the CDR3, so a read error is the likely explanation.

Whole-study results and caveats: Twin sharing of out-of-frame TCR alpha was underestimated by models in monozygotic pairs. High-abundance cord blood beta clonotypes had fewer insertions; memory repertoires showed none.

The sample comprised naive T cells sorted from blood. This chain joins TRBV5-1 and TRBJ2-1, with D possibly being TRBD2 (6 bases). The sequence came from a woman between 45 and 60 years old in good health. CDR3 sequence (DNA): TGCGCCAGCAACGTTCGTAGCGGTTTGAATGAGCAGTTCTGC. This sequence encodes CASNVRSGLNEQFC.